The sequence of this T cell receptor beta chain was determined in a study of T cells of healthy individuals. TCRdb reprocessed the 5' RACE reads with MiXCR, giving one entry per CDR3 protein. The sample includes about 96,000 distinct CDR3 sequences, about 16% of them seen just once. This clonotype was sampled from a human donor in good health.

The CDR3 reads CASSHAGTDSYEQYF. CDR3 nucleotides: TGTGCCAGCAGTCACGCAGGGACAGACTCCTACGAGCAGTACTTC. V usage is TRBV28 and J usage is TRBJ2-7; 7 positions agree with TRBD1. The CDR3 spans 15 residues. Germline V gene data show CDR1 as MDHEN and CDR2 as SYDVKM. The V and J ends lost 5 bases and 0 bases, in that order; junction bases with no gene match: 7.